This is a list of T cell receptor beta chains from one sample in a study of T-cell memory formation after mild COVID-19. TCRdb reanalysed the 5' RACE reads using MiXCR and keeps one entry per CDR3 protein. Among a few hundred thousand distinct CDR3 sequences listed, about 20% were seen once. Sample: PBMCs or a T cell subset sorted from them (not recorded which). These receptors came from an adult woman who had mild COVID-19 (a few samples of this study predate the infection). Cell type and time point are not known. Each CDR3 is given with its conserved first and last residue. A D gene is named only where the DNA matches it firmly. The size of a clone is reported for some rows only, either as once, few or many, or as a class for expanded clones.

V gene	clone size	J gene	CDR3 length	D gene	CDR3 protein	CDR3 DNA
TRBV12-3/TRBV12-4	.	TRBJ2-1	13	TRBD2	CASQGLAGVEQFF	TGTGCCAGCCAGGGACTAGCGGGAGTTGAGCAGTTCTTC
TRBV11-2	few	TRBJ2-3	15	TRBD2	CASSLVAGGGDTQYF	TGTGCCAGCAGCTTAGTTGCGGGGGGTGGAGATACGCAGTATTTT
TRBV7-2	.	TRBJ2-3	13	.	CASSPPSEDTQYF	TGTGCCAGCAGCCCCCCTAGCGAAGATACGCAGTATTTT
TRBV18	few	TRBJ1-1	17	.	CASSPRGGLKSDTEAFF	TGTGCCAGCTCACCCAGGGGAGGCCTTAAGTCGGACACTGAAGCTTTCTTT
TRBV7-8	.	TRBJ1-5	15	.	CASNGLGNSNQPQHF	TGTGCCAGCAACGGCCTTGGGAATAGCAATCAGCCCCAGCATTTT
TRBV5-8	.	TRBJ1-1	13	.	CASSQSVNTEAFF	TGTGCCAGCAGCCAGTCAGTGAACACTGAAGCTTTCTTT
TRBV6-2/TRBV6-3	.	TRBJ2-7	14	TRBD2	CASEDGGSSYEQYF	TGTGCCAGCGAGGATGGCGGGAGCTCCTACGAGCAGTACTTC
TRBV7-3	.	TRBJ1-5	15	TRBD1	CASSHRDRDNQPQHF	TGTGCCAGCAGCCACCGGGACAGGGATAATCAGCCCCAGCATTTT
TRBV4-2	few	TRBJ2-1	13	.	CASSQDHGDEQFF	TGTGCCAGCAGCCAAGATCACGGGGATGAGCAGTTCTTC
TRBV19	few	TRBJ2-5	16	.	CASSMVPSETQETQYF	TGTGCCAGTAGTATGGTTCCTAGCGAGACCCAAGAGACCCAGTACTTC
TRBV11-3	few	TRBJ2-2	14	.	CASSLMLNTGELFF	TGTGCCAGCAGCCTCATGCTGAACACCGGGGAGCTGTTTTTT
TRBV30	few	TRBJ1-5	15	.	CAWSQGLLSNQPQHF	TGTGCCTGGAGCCAGGGACTCCTTAGCAATCAGCCCCAGCATTTT
TRBV11-2	.	TRBJ2-3	12	.	CASAYRADTQYF	TGTGCCAGCGCCTACAGGGCTGATACGCAGTATTTT
TRBV30	.	TRBJ2-5	15	.	CAWSVLGQPQETQYF	TGTGCCTGGAGTGTATTGGGCCAGCCACAAGAGACCCAGTACTTC
TRBV4-1	.	TRBJ1-1	14	TRBD1	CASSQWTGERRAFF	TGCGCCAGCAGCCAATGGACAGGGGAGCGACGAGCTTTCTTT
TRBV7-9	few	TRBJ2-5	14	.	CASSGGHLQETQYF	TGTGCCAGCAGCGGCGGACATCTCCAAGAGACCCAGTACTTC
TRBV7-6	.	TRBJ2-1	19	TRBD2	CASSDQGLAGGKTENEQFF	TGTGCCAGCAGCGATCAGGGACTAGCGGGAGGGAAGACGGAGAATGAGCAGTTCTTC
TRBV12-3/TRBV12-4	many	TRBJ1-2	12	.	CASNIGGIGYTF	TGTGCCAGCAATATCGGGGGGATCGGCTACACCTTC
TRBV6-6	.	TRBJ2-5	13	.	CASTEGMRETQYF	TGTGCCAGCACCGAGGGGATGCGGGAGACCCAGTACTTC
TRBV24-1	many	TRBJ2-5	16	.	CATSDWVTGTVKTQYF	TGTGCCACCAGTGATTGGGTTACCGGGACCGTGAAGACCCAGTACTTC
TRBV20-1	.	TRBJ2-7	14	.	CSATRDGRSYEQYF	TGCAGTGCTACCCGGGACGGCCGCTCCTACGAGCAGTACTTC
TRBV7-2	.	TRBJ2-3	16	.	CASSTKGGKGTDTQYF	TGTGCCAGCAGCACGAAGGGCGGGAAGGGAACAGATACGCAGTATTTT
TRBV7-9	few	TRBJ2-3	13	.	CASSPWRADTQYF	TGTGCCAGCAGCCCGTGGAGGGCAGATACGCAGTATTTT
TRBV4-1	.	TRBJ2-7	14	TRBD1	CASSQGDSSYEQYF	TGCGCCAGCAGCCAAGGGGACAGTTCCTACGAGCAGTACTTC
TRBV11-3	few	TRBJ2-3	19	TRBD2	CASSLGPPGLAGATDTQYF	TGTGCCAGCAGCTTAGGTCCCCCGGGACTAGCGGGAGCCACAGATACGCAGTATTTT
TRBV24-1	.	TRBJ2-1	12	.	CATSTGPNEQFF	TGTGCCACCAGTACAGGGCCCAATGAGCAGTTCTTC
TRBV7-9	few	TRBJ2-3	19	TRBD2	CASSLSPGLAGGHTDTQYF	TGTGCCAGCAGCTTAAGCCCGGGACTAGCGGGGGGACACACAGATACGCAGTATTTT
TRBV5-6	few	TRBJ1-2	13	.	CASSLVGDDGYTF	TGTGCCAGCAGCTTGGTAGGGGACGATGGCTACACCTTC
TRBV20-1	few	TRBJ2-5	13	.	CSARDSGLETQYF	TGCAGTGCTAGAGATTCGGGACTAGAGACCCAGTACTTC
TRBV2	few	TRBJ2-3	15	TRBD2	CASSDASGFTDTQYF	TGTGCCAGCAGTGACGCTAGCGGATTCACAGATACGCAGTATTTT
TRBV2	few	TRBJ2-1	13	.	CASTETGYNEQFF	TGTGCCAGCACCGAGACAGGATACAATGAGCAGTTCTTC
TRBV7-6	.	TRBJ1-2	13	.	CASSSGTAYGYTF	TGTGCCAGCAGCTCCGGGACGGCCTATGGCTACACCTTC
TRBV7-2	.	TRBJ2-3	16	TRBD2	CASSFGSGGVADTQYF	TGTGCCAGCAGCTTCGGTAGCGGGGGAGTAGCAGATACGCAGTATTTT